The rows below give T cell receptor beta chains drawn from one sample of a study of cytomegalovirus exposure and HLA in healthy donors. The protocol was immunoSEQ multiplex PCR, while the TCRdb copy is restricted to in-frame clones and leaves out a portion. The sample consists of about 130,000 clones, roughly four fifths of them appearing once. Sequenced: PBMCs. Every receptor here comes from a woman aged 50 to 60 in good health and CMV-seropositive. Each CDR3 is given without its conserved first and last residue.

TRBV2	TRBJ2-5	ASRRTVPQETQY
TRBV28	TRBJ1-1	ASSLGRVNTEAF
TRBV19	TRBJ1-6	ASSIMVLRRSGSPLH
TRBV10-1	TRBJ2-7	ASSTLQGSYEQY
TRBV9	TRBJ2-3	ASSAGLAGSNLADTQY
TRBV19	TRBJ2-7	ASGGQSNGEQY
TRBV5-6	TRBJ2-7	ASSGGGYEQY
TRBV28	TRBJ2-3	ASSFPPGVSGGIPSDTQY
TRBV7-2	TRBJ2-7	ASSLRGAGVGREQY
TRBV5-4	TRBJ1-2	ASSFPTDTHGYT
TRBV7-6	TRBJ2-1	ASSHRPGTYRSYNEQF
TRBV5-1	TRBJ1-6	ASSSDRGGRSSPLH
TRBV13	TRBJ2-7	ASSLLYRNDEQY
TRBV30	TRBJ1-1	AWDTSRVMNTEAF
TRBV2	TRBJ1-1	ASRKGGATEAF
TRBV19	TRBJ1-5	ASSRSGGPQPQH
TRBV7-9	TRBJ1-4	ASSSTMGQGEKLF
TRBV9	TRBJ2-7	ASSTGQGYEQY
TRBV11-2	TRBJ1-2	ASSSPGQGDYGYT
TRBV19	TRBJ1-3	ASSIDRSGTSRRGNTIY
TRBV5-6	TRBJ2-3	ASRPTGGWTDTQY
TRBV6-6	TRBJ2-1	ASSYGGSVGEQF
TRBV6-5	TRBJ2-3	ASSPWRGGDTQY
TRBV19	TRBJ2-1	ASSIAGTGVDEQF
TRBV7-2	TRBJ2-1	ASSGNGLSEQF
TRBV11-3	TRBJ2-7	ASSKTGNLYEQY
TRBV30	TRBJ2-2	AWRQPRAGVNTGELF
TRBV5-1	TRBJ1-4	ASSPGTGVNNEKLF
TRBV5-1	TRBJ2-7	ASSFDGDIFTYEQY
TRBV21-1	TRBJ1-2	ASSKTTGDRVNYGYT
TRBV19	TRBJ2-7	ASSIGAGRYEQY
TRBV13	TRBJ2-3	ASRVAGTRRGDTQY
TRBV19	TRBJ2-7	ASTPKMSRGVEQY
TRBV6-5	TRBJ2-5	ASSTGGETQY
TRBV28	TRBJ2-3	ASSSGGGMDTQY
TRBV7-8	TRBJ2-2	ASSLAQHTGELF
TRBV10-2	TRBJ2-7	ASSETGDYEQY
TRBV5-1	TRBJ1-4	ASSFRAGGLGTISSEKLF
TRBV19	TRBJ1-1	ASSIGGNGNTEAF
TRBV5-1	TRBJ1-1	ASSGIQGDTEAF
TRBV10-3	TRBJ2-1	AIGTGSLGNEQF
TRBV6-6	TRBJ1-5	ASSRQGWDQPQH
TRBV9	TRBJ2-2	ASSFAGPFGTGELF
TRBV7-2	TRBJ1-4	ASSFQGANEKLF
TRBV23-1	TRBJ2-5	ASSPWTVQY